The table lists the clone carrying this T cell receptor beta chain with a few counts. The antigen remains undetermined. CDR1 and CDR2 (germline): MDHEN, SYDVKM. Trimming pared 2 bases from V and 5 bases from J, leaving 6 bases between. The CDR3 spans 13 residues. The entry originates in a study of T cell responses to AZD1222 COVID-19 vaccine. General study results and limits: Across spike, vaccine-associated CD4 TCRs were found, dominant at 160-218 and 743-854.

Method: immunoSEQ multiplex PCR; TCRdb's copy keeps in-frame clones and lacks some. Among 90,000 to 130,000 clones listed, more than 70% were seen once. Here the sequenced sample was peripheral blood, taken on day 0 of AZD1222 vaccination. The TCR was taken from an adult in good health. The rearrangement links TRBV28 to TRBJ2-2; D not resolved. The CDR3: CASSLAGTGELFF. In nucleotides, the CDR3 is TGTGCCAGCAGTTTAGCCGGGACCGGGGAGCTGTTTTTT.